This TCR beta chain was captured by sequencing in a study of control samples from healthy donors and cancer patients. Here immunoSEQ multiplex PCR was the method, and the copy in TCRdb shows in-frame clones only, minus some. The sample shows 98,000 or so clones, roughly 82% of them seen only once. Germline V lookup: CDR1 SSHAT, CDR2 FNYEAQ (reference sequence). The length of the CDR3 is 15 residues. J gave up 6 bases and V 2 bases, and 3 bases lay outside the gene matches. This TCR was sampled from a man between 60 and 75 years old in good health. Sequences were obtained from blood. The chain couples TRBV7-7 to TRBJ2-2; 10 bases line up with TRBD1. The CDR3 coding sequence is TGTGCCAGCAGCTTAAGGACAGGGGGGGCCGGGGAGCTGTTTTTT. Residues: CASSLRTGGAGELFF.